This TCR beta chain came from a study of a mutant IDH1 vaccine in newly diagnosed glioma. Study-wide background: Held at week 35, visit V12 was the safety follow-up, and visit V13 followed at week 47.

The time point: week 47, end of study. Vaccination used 300 ug of mutant IDH1 20-mer peptide per dose, with topical imiquimod. Administration of eight vaccinations to patients took place in weeks 1, 3, 5, 7, 11, 15, 19, 23. Produced via immunoSEQ multiplex PCR; TCRdb's table is partial and in-frame only. The table records around 65,000 clones, roughly 87% of them present only once. V lost 3 bases and J 4 bases, leaving 12 bases between the germline ends. Germline V CDR1 and CDR2: MNHEY, SMNVEV (reference sequence). The CDR3 has 14 amino acids. Remarks on this clone: Its antigen is currently unknown.

The source of this sequence is a man aged 25 to 40 with glioma. Material: PBMCs, obtained from a glioma patient whose treatment included an IDH1 peptide vaccine. V and J are TRBV27 and TRBJ1-1, with D possibly matching TRBD1 (5 bases). CDR3: CASSLRSGLTEAFF. The CDR3 nucleotides are TGTGCCAGCAGTTTGAGATCAGGGCTCACTGAAGCTTTCTTT.